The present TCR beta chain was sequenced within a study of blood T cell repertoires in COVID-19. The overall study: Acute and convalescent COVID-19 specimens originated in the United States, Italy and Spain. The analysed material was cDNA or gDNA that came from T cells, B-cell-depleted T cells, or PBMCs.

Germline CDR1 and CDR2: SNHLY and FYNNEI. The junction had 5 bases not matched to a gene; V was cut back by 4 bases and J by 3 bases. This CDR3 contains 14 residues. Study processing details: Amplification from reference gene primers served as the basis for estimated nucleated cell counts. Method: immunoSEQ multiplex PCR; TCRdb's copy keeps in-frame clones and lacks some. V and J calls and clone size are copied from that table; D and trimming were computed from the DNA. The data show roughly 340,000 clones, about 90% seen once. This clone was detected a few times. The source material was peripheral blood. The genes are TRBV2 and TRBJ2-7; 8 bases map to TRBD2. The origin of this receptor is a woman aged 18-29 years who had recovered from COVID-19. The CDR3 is CASSGSGSGYEQYV. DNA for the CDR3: TGTGCCAGCAGTGGCAGCGGGAGCGGCTACGAGCAGTACGTC.